Below are 10 T cell receptor beta chains sequenced from a single sample in a study of T cells in Graves' hyperthyroidism and ophthalmopathy. What was amplified from RNA transcripts were TCR beta CDR3 regions. Carried out on the TCR CDR3, a first-round RT-PCR used the HTBI primer set. Each CDR3 protein gets one entry after TCRdb re-called the multiplex PCR reads with MiXCR. The sample contains about 680,000 distinct CDR3 sequences, over 35% of which appear only once. Material: blood. The receptors derive from a woman aged 40-49 years with Graves' hyperthyroidism.

This clonotype was counted at least ten times. The chain uses TRBV7-2 and TRBJ2-7; D is unresolved. CDR1 and CDR2 from the germline V gene are SGHTA and FQGNSA. V dropped 1 base and J dropped 5 bases, with 18 bases sitting between them. The CDR3 totals 16 residues. The CDR3 region has the DNA TGTGCCAGCAGCTTAGTAGTCGGGTGGGTACGCAACGAGCAGTACTTC. Its translation is CASSLVVGWVRNEQYF.

V usage is TRBV3-1 and J usage is TRBJ1-1; maybe TRBD1 (6 bases). Germline CDR1 is LGHDT and CDR2 is YNNKEL (reference sequence). The CDR3 has 16 amino acids. Trimming took off 4 bases at V and 4 bases at J, with 19 bases between the two ends. This CDR3 reads CASSRRTGFGGTEAFF. The CDR3 DNA reads as TGTGCCAGCAGCCGAAGAACAGGGTTTGGGGGCACTGAAGCTTTCTTT.

This rearrangement joins TRBV2 to TRBJ2-7; D is possibly TRBD1 or TRBD2 (5 bases each). The V end was cut by 5 bases, the J end by 6 bases, with 17 bases between. Germline lookup yields CDR1 SNHLY and CDR2 FYNNEI. CDR3 length equals 14 residues. CDR3 sequence: CASSLGSGTLEQYF. The CDR3 nucleotides are TGTGCCAGCAGTTTAGGGTCAGGGACGCTCGAGCAGTACTTC.

The rearrangement links TRBV2 to TRBJ2-1; D is perhaps TRBD2 (6 bases). This CDR3 region has 14 residues. CDR1 is SNHLY and CDR2 is FYNNEI in the germline V gene. The CDR3 DNA reads as TGTGCTAGTACCAGTGGGGGGACCAGCAATGAGCAGTTCTTC. This sequence encodes CASTSGGTSNEQFF.

The chain combines TRBV5-5 with TRBJ1-5, with D uncertain. Germline CDR1 and CDR2: SGHKS and YYEKEE (reference sequence). Deletions cut 7 bases from V and 3 bases from J, with 14 bases between. CDR3 size: 14 residues. The CDR3 DNA reads as TGTGCCAGCGATCCGGTAGGCCTCAATCAGCCCCAGCATTTT. This codes for CASDPVGLNQPQHF.

This clonotype was counted once. This chain uses TRBV2 with TRBJ2-7; the D call may be TRBD1 or TRBD2 (6 bases each). Trimming took 7 bases from V and 6 from J, leaving 19 bases between them. The CDR3 consists of 14 residues. Germline lookup yields CDR1 SNHLY and CDR2 FYNNEI. The CDR3: CASNRGRGNFEQYF. CDR3 DNA sequence: TGTGCCAGCAACCGGGGGCGCGGTAATTTCGAGCAGTACTTC.

This clonotype was recorded many times. The chain links TRBV10-1 to TRBJ1-2; possible D gene TRBD1, 5 bases. The length of the CDR3 is 13 residues. V lost 8 bases and J lost 4, with 14 bases in between. Germline loops: CDR1 WNHNN, CDR2 SYGVQD (reference sequence). The CDR3 sequence: CASGSGDSYGYTF. DNA of the CDR3: TGCGCCAGCGGTTCGGGAGACAGCTATGGCTACACCTTC.

The chain combines TRBV29-1 with TRBJ1-5; 9 bases line up with TRBD1. In germline, CDR1 is SQVTM, CDR2 ANQGSEA. J gave up 4 bases and V 8 bases, and 6 bases lay outside the gene matches. The CDR3 is 13 residues long. CDR3 sequence: CSWDREGNQPQHF. The CDR3 DNA sequence: TGCAGCTGGGACAGGGAAGGAAATCAGCCCCAGCATTTT.

There are many counts of this clonotype. The rearrangement uses TRBV7-2 and TRBJ2-7; possibly TRBD2 for D (6 bases). V was trimmed by 5 bases and J by 2 bases, leaving 19 bases between them. Germline-derived CDR1 and CDR2 are SGHTA and FQGNSA. The length of the CDR3 is 16 residues. This chain's CDR3 is CASSTLGTGRPYEQYF. The CDR3 DNA reads as TGTGCCAGCAGCACCCTCGGGACTGGACGCCCCTACGAGCAGTACTTC.

This clonotype was observed many times. The genes are TRBV7-2 and TRBJ1-2; maybe TRBD1 (6 bases). The CDR3 length is 16 residues. Trimming pared 0 bases from V and 11 bases from J, leaving 22 bases between. Germline assignment: CDR1 SGHTA and CDR2 FQGNSA. The CDR3 spells CASSLAGSGGDPRYTF. As DNA, the CDR3 is TGTGCCAGCAGCTTAGCGGGGTCGGGGGGCGACCCGAGATACACCTTC. The whole variable domain, remainder taken from reference TRBV7-2 and TRBJ1-2, is GAGVSQSPSNKVTEKGKDVELRCDPISGHTALYWYRQSLGQGLEFLIYFQGNSAPDKSGLPSDRFSAERTGGSVSTLTIQRTQQEDSAVYLCASSLAGSGGDPRYTFGSGTRLTVV.